A few counts support the clone carrying this T cell receptor (beta chain). This sample is part of a study of identical twins. TCRdb re-derived calls from the 5' RACE reads in MiXCR, one entry per CDR3 protein. Of around 220,000 distinct CDR3 sequences in the sample, 8% to 11% were seen once. Looked up from germline, CDR1 is MNHNS and CDR2 is SASEGT. V shed 7 bases and J shed 2 bases, with 13 bases lying between them. The CDR3 has 14 residues. The TCR was taken from a man aged 50 or older in good health. The chain links TRBV6-1 to TRBJ2-3, with D perhaps TRBD2 (6 bases). The specimen sequenced was memory T cells sorted from blood. This chain's CDR3 is CASKKWGDTDTQYF. CDR3 in DNA: TGTGCCAGCAAGAAGTGGGGGGACACAGATACGCAGTATTTT.